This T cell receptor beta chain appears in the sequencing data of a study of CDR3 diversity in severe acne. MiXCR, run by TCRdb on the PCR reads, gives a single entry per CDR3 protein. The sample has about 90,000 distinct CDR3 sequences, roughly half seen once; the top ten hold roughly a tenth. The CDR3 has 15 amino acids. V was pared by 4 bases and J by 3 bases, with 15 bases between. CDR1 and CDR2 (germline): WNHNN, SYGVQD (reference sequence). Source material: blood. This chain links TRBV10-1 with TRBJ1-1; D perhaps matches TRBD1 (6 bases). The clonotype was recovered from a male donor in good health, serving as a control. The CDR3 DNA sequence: TGCGCCAGCAGTGGAACCACAGGGTACGACACTGAAGCTTTCTTT. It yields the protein CASSGTTGYDTEAFF.